The 31 T cell receptor beta chains presented below share a single source sample, sequenced in a study of intratumoral heterogeneity in liver cancer. Measured with immunoSEQ multiplex PCR; TCRdb has only the in-frame clones, and not every one. The sample yields tens of thousands of clones, just under 75% seen once. The sequenced sample was tumor-adjacent normal tissue, obtained before any cancer treatment. These receptors all come from a woman between 65 and 79 years old with hepatocellular carcinoma.

The V and J genes are TRBV27 and TRBJ1-5; D uncertain. This CDR3 contains 14 residues. V was clipped by 3 bases and J by 7 bases, with 13 bases between them. CDR1 is MNHEY, CDR2 SMNVEV, per germline (reference sequence). CDR3 residues: CASSFEPAGQPQHF. CDR3 nucleotide sequence: TGTGCCAGCAGTTTCGAGCCAGCCGGACAGCCCCAGCATTTT.

In this sample, this clone turned up a few times. This chain links TRBV28 with TRBJ1-5; D gene ambiguous. Trimming left V 2 bases short and J 4 bases short, with 15 bases between. The germline CDR1 and CDR2 sequences are MDHEN and SYDVKM. CDR3 size: 16 residues. DNA for the CDR3: TGTGCCAGCAGTTTAATGGGCGGGGTTGGGAATCAGCCCCAGCATTTT. Translating it yields CASSLMGGVGNQPQHF.

The chain is built from TRBV7-2 and TRBJ1-2; D is unclear. Germline V lookup: CDR1 SGHTA, CDR2 FQGNSA. CDR3 length equals 12 residues. Trimming removed 1 base from V and 4 bases from J, with 4 bases in between. The CDR3 spells CASSLGSYGYTF. The CDR3 DNA reads TGTGCCAGCAGCTTAGGAAGCTATGGCTACACCTTC.

The chain employs TRBV2 and TRBJ1-5; 9 nucleotides line up with TRBD1. The CDR3 sequence is 14 residues long. V dropped 5 bases and J dropped 7; count of bases not matched to a gene: 6. Looked up from germline, CDR1 is SNHLY and CDR2 is FYNNEI. The CDR3: CASSYGTGTQPQHF. CDR3 nucleotide sequence: TGTGCCAGCAGTTACGGGACAGGGACACAGCCCCAGCATTTT. Filled out from reference TRBV2 and TRBJ1-5, the complete variable domain reads EPEVTQTPSHQVTQMGQEVILRCVPISNHLYFYWYRQILGQKVEFLVSFYNNEISEKSEIFDDQFSVERPDGSNFTLKIRSTKLEDSAMYFCASSYGTGTQPQHFGDGTRLSIL.

The chain joins TRBV6-6 to TRBJ2-4, with 11 positions matching TRBD2. After removal of 6 bases from V and 4 bases from J, the junction contained 11 bases not matched to a gene. This CDR3 contains 17 residues. Germline lookup yields CDR1 MNHNY and CDR2 SVGAGI (reference sequence). The DNA of the CDR3 is TGTGCCAGCAGCCGAGCCGGGACTAGCGGCCGTAAAAACATTCAGTACTTC. Residues: CASSRAGTSGRKNIQYF.

The gene calls are TRBV9 and TRBJ2-1; D is possibly TRBD1 (7 bases). CDR1 is SGDLS and CDR2 is YYNGEE in the germline V gene. The CDR3 has 16 amino acids. With 4 bases removed from V and 5 bases from J, the gap between germline ends came to 19 bases. CDR3 residues: CASSSGGLANDNEQFF. The CDR3, as DNA: TGTGCCAGCAGCTCAGGGGGGCTAGCCAACGACAATGAGCAGTTCTTC.

This chain uses TRBV2 with TRBJ1-4; TRBD1 matches 7 bases. This CDR3 contains 15 residues. Per germline, CDR1 SNHLY and CDR2 FYNNEI. Unmatched junction bases numbered 10, after V lost 4 bases and J lost 8 bases. The DNA for the CDR3 is TGTGCCAGCAGTGGGGACAGAGGGGTTGCGGAAAAACTGTTTTTT. Protein: CASSGDRGVAEKLFF.

This clone was observed a few times. In nucleotides, the CDR3 is TGTGCCAGTAGGACAGCTGCCGGGACCGCGAACACTGAAGCTTTCTTT. Protein: CASRTAAGTANTEAFF. V is TRBV19 and J is TRBJ1-1, with D possibly TRBD1 on 5 matching bases. Trimming took off 6 bases at V and 1 base at J, with 18 bases between the two ends. This CDR3 has 16 residues. CDR1 LNHDA and CDR2 SQIVND come from the germline V gene (reference sequence).

V is TRBV16 and J is TRBJ1-5; D gene unclear. There are 13 residues in the CDR3. The germline V gene has CDR1 KGHSY and CDR2 FQNENV. V shed 3 bases and J shed 5 bases, with 8 bases lying between them. The CDR3 reads CASSQGRDQPQHF. CDR3 DNA: TGTGCCAGCAGCCAGGGGAGAGATCAGCCCCAGCATTTT.

This sequence joins TRBV24-1 and TRBJ2-1; 9 bases align to TRBD2. Trimming removed 3 bases from V and 4 bases from J; junction bases left unmatched: 6. Per the germline V gene, CDR1 is KGHDR and CDR2 is SFDVKD. This CDR3 contains 16 residues. The CDR3 is CATSDARLAAYNEQFF. In nucleotides, the CDR3 is TGTGCCACCAGTGATGCGAGACTAGCGGCGTACAATGAGCAGTTCTTC.

The DNA for the CDR3 is TGTGCCTGGAGTTTAAGCGGAGCCTACGAGCAGTACTTC. It specifies CAWSLSGAYEQYF. The genes are TRBV30 and TRBJ2-7; D possibly corresponds to TRBD2 (5 bases). Germline assignment: CDR1 GTSNPN and CDR2 SVGIG (reference sequence). The CDR3 spans 13 residues. The V gene lost 2 bases and the J gene lost 2 bases, with 10 bases spanning the gap.

This sequence joins TRBV9 and TRBJ1-5; D call uncertain. Germline V gene lookup returns CDR1 SGDLS and CDR2 YYNGEE. The CDR3 extends over 14 amino acids. V lost 7 bases to trimming and J lost 7 bases, with 18 bases between them. CDR3 residues: CASVSSGSGQPQHF. The CDR3 bases are TGTGCCAGCGTGTCATCGGGATCTGGGCAGCCCCAGCATTTT.

The rearrangement uses TRBV15 and TRBJ1-5; D ambiguous. This CDR3 contains 12 residues. The V end lost 4 bases, the J end lost 4 bases, and 5 bases lay between the germline ends. Germline CDR1 reads LNHNV; CDR2 reads YYDKDF (reference sequence). The CDR3 here is CATSTDNQPQHF. The DNA of the CDR3 is TGTGCCACCAGCACCGATAATCAGCCCCAGCATTTT.

CDR3 bases: TGTGCCTGGAGTGATATCCGGGACAGGGTTTTTACAGATACGCAGTATTTT. Its protein product is CAWSDIRDRVFTDTQYF. The gene calls are TRBV30 and TRBJ2-3, with 9 bases aligning to TRBD1. J gave up 3 bases and V 1 base, and 11 bases lay outside the gene matches. This CDR3 region has 17 residues. The V gene's germline CDR1 is GTSNPN and CDR2 SVGIG (reference sequence).

This clone was detected a few times. The CDR3 bases are TGTGCCAGCTCACACCGAAGGGCTGTTGCTTCACCCCTCCACTTT. Translation: CASSHRRAVASPLHF. The J gene is TRBJ1-6, the V gene TRBV18; no firm D call. Germline CDR1 and CDR2: KGHSH and LQKENI. The CDR3 sequence is 15 residues long. Deletions cut 4 bases from V and 9 bases from J, with 16 bases between.

This clone was observed a few times. This specimen includes other DNA sequences encoding the same CDR3. The chain joins TRBV29-1 to TRBJ2-7, with 10 positions matching TRBD1. The CDR3 spans 12 residues. CDR1 and CDR2 from the germline V gene are SQVTM and ANQGSEA. The V and J ends lost 6 bases and 5 bases, in that order; junction bases with no gene match: 4. The CDR3 bases are TGCAGCGTCGCGGGACAGGGGAACGAGCAGTACTTC. Translating gives CSVAGQGNEQYF.

The chain joins TRBV5-4 to TRBJ2-7; 9 nucleotides agree with TRBD2. There are 15 residues in the CDR3. Germline lookup yields CDR1 SGHNT and CDR2 YYREEE (reference sequence). J lost 5 bases, V lost 1 base, and 7 bases had no gene match. DNA of the CDR3: TGTGCCAGCAGCTTGATGCGGGAGGGCCGCCACGAGCAGTACTTC. It codes for CASSLMREGRHEQYF.

This chain connects TRBV7-8 to TRBJ2-1; the match to TRBD2 covers 12 bases. The germline CDR1 and CDR2 sequences are SGHVS and FQNEAQ. Trimming removed 4 bases from V and 4 bases from J; junction bases left unmatched: 5. The CDR3 sequence is 16 residues long. The CDR3 region has the DNA TGTGCCAGCAGCTACCGACTAGCGGGAGCGTACAATGAGCAGTTCTTC. Amino acids: CASSYRLAGAYNEQFF.

The chain carries TRBV6-5 and TRBJ1-2; D remains ambiguous. The V and J ends lost 2 bases and 8 bases respectively, with 9 bases between them. Germline loops: CDR1 MNHEY, CDR2 SVGAGI. The CDR3 runs to 12 residues. The CDR3 here is CASSYDGWGYTF. The CDR3 region has the DNA TGTGCCAGCAGTTACGACGGCTGGGGCTACACCTTC.

This chain uses TRBV19 with TRBJ2-1, with a weak D call TRBD2 (6 bases). This CDR3 is built from 13 residues. The V and J ends lost 4 bases and 12 bases respectively, with 16 bases between them. Germline V CDR1 and CDR2: LNHDA, SQIVND (reference sequence). The CDR3 sequence is CASSRDSGTVQFF. In nucleotides, the CDR3 is TGTGCCAGTAGTAGGGACTCCGGCACGGTGCAGTTCTTC.

The J gene is TRBJ2-2, the V gene TRBV2; 8 bases match TRBD2. This CDR3 has 14 residues. CDR1 is SNHLY and CDR2 is FYNNEI in the germline V gene. The junction had 7 bases not matched to a gene; V was cut back by 7 bases and J by 6 bases. CDR3 region: CASKPGRGPGELFF. The DNA for the CDR3 is TGTGCCAGCAAGCCCGGGAGGGGTCCCGGGGAGCTGTTTTTT.

The V and J genes are TRBV19 and TRBJ1-5, with 7 bases matching TRBD1. Looked up from germline, CDR1 is LNHDA and CDR2 is SQIVND (reference sequence). J was trimmed by 7 bases and V by 5 bases; bases with no gene match: 8. The CDR3 has 14 residues. CDR3 sequence reads: CASSFDRAGQPQHF. The CDR3 DNA reads TGTGCCAGTAGTTTCGACAGGGCGGGCCAGCCCCAGCATTTT. The full variable domain, in which reference TRBV19 and TRBJ1-5 provide the parts outside the CDR3, is DGGITQSPKYLFRKEGQNVTLSCEQNLNHDAMYWYRQDPGQGLRLIYYSQIVNDFQKGDIAEGYSVSREKKESFPLTVTSAQKNPTAFYLCASSFDRAGQPQHFGDGTRLSIL.

This clone was observed a handful of times. The chain is built from TRBV3-1 (or the pseudogene TRBV3-2) and TRBJ2-2, with D possibly being TRBD1 (6 bases). The CDR3 runs to 16 residues. Trimming cost V 0 bases and J 15 bases, with 23 bases left between them. CDR1 is LGHDT and CDR2 is YNNKEL in the germline V gene (reference sequence). The CDR3 loop reads CASSQEIARGRGGVFF. As DNA, the CDR3 is TGTGCCAGCAGCCAAGAGATCGCGCGAGGGCGAGGGGGAGTGTTTTTT.

As for this clone: The junction and the germline gene differ at one end; a read error may be behind it. The V and J genes are TRBV11-1 and TRBJ2-2; 13 nucleotides align to TRBD2. CDR1 and CDR2 (germline): SGHAT, FQDESV (reference sequence). The CDR3 totals 16 residues. CDR3 region: CASSSGLAGYTGKLFF. The CDR3 DNA reads TGTGCCAGCAGCTCGGGACTAGCGGGATACACCGGGAAGCTGTTTTTT.

The chain carries TRBV2 and TRBJ2-5; no firm D call. The CDR3 runs 13 residues. V was cut by 7 bases and J by 5 bases, with 14 bases left in between. Germline V gives CDR1 SNHLY, CDR2 FYNNEI. The CDR3 is CASIYGRPETQYF. For the CDR3, the DNA is TGTGCCAGCATCTACGGCAGGCCGGAGACCCAGTACTTC.

The V call is TRBV9, the J call TRBJ2-3, with 13 nucleotides matching TRBD2. Trimming removed 5 bases from V and 5 bases from J; junction bases left unmatched: 5. The CDR3 runs to 15 residues. In germline, CDR1 is SGDLS, CDR2 YYNGEE. This CDR3 reads CASRRTSGREDTQYF. The CDR3 nucleotides read TGTGCCAGCAGGAGGACTAGCGGGAGAGAAGATACGCAGTATTTT.

This chain links TRBV6-5 with TRBJ1-4; D remains unclear. Germline-derived CDR1 and CDR2 are MNHEY and SVGAGI. V lost 5 bases to trimming and J lost 6 bases, with 13 bases between them. The CDR3 totals 14 residues. The chain's CDR3 is CASSNRAWYEKLFF. The CDR3 DNA reads as TGTGCCAGCAGTAACCGGGCCTGGTATGAAAAACTGTTTTTT.

The J gene is TRBJ2-2, the V gene TRBV27; TRBD1 aligns across 9 bases. From germline, CDR1 is MNHEY and CDR2 SMNVEV (reference sequence). Trimming removed 5 bases from V and 5 bases from J; junction bases left unmatched: 9. This CDR3 has 16 amino acids. The CDR3 DNA is TGTGCCAGCAGTGCCCGACAGGGGGATATAACCGGGGAGCTGTTTTTT. It yields the protein CASSARQGDITGELFF.

The J gene is TRBJ1-4, the V gene TRBV6-5; D not certain. CDR1 and CDR2 (germline): MNHEY, SVGAGI. With 6 bases removed from V and 8 bases from J, the gap between germline ends came to 19 bases. The CDR3 consists of 15 residues. CDR3 DNA: TGTGCCAGCAGGACCGGATCGGCCTCCAGGGAAAAACTGTTTTTT. This translates into CASRTGSASREKLFF.

This clone was counted only a few times. The J gene is TRBJ2-5, the V gene TRBV5-1; D is uncertain. Germline CDR1 SGHRS, CDR2 YFSETQ. Trimming cost V 0 bases and J 1 base, with 10 bases left between them. CDR3 length equals 15 residues. The CDR3 is CASSLDGRPQETQYF. The CDR3 coding sequence is TGCGCCAGCAGCTTGGATGGCAGGCCCCAAGAGACCCAGTACTTC.

The chain links TRBV18 to TRBJ2-1; 8 nucleotides line up with TRBD2. CDR1 and CDR2 from the germline V gene are KGHSH and LQKENI. The V segment lost 6 bases and the J segment 6 bases; nucleotides outside the gene matches: 4. The CDR3 is 13 amino acids. The CDR3 sequence is CASSQTSGNEQFF. The CDR3, as DNA: TGTGCCAGCTCGCAAACTAGCGGCAATGAGCAGTTCTTC.